This T cell receptor (beta chain) is from a study of T cell responses to AZD1222 COVID-19 vaccine. This clone has just one count. Germline V gives CDR1 SGHAT, CDR2 FQNNGV. The CDR3 contains 15 residues. Trimming at V came to 4 bases and at J to 2 bases, leaving 0 bases not matched to a gene. Assay used: immunoSEQ multiplex PCR; TCRdb lists only in-frame clones, some missing. Among 150,000 to 200,000 clones listed, about 92% were seen once. This sequence was found in an adult who received the MenACWY meningococcal vaccine as a control. This specimen was peripheral blood, taken 28 days after the second dose of the MenACWY control vaccine. This sequence joins TRBV11-2 and TRBJ2-6, with 9 bases matching TRBD1. Written as DNA, the CDR3 is TGTGCCAGCAGCTGGGACAGGGCTGGGGCCAACGTCCTGACTTTC. This gives the protein CASSWDRAGANVLTF.